The next 6 T cell receptor beta chains were all read from a single sample in a study of early T cells in non-severe SARS-CoV-2 infection. TCRdb re-derived calls from the 5' RACE reads in MiXCR, one entry per CDR3 protein. Among around 110,000 distinct CDR3 sequences listed, approximately 12% were seen once. Sequencing was performed on whole blood. The source of these receptors is an adult who was a healthcare worker with PCR-confirmed SARS-CoV-2 infection or an uninfected control (not recorded which).

This clonotype has at least ten counts. V gene TRBV7-6 combines with J gene TRBJ1-4, with D maybe TRBD1 (6 bases). V lost 1 base to trimming and J lost 4 bases, with 16 bases between them. This CDR3 is 17 amino acids long. Germline V gene lookup returns CDR1 SGHVS and CDR2 FNYEAQ. The CDR3 nucleotides read TGTGCCAGCAGCTTAGGGCCGGAGACAGGCCGTAATGAAAAACTGTTTTTT. Its translation: CASSLGPETGRNEKLFF.

This clonotype has at least ten counts. V gene TRBV29-1 combines with J gene TRBJ2-1, with 7 nucleotides matching TRBD2. This CDR3 has 15 amino acids. V was pared by 6 bases and J by 3 bases, with 11 bases of the junction left unmatched. The germline V gene has CDR1 SQVTM and CDR2 ANQGSEA. Written as DNA, the CDR3 is TGCAGCGTGCGACCGGGGGGAAGCCGCTACAATGAGCAGTTCTTC. It specifies CSVRPGGSRYNEQFF.

In this sample, this clonotype turned up many times. This chain joins TRBV6-1 and TRBJ2-7; 7 bases map to TRBD1. J lost 2 bases, V lost 7 bases, and 8 bases had no gene match. CDR1 is MNHNS, CDR2 SASEGT, per germline. The length of the CDR3 is 14 residues. CDR3 loop: CASTKDRITYEQYF. The CDR3 bases are TGTGCCAGCACTAAGGACAGGATAACCTACGAGCAGTACTTC.

This clonotype was detected many times. This rearrangement joins TRBV30 to TRBJ1-1; D might be TRBD1 (5 bases). This CDR3 is built from 13 residues. V was clipped by 3 bases and J by 0 bases, with 8 bases between them. The germline gives CDR1 GTSNPN, CDR2 SVGIG (reference sequence). The CDR3 sequence: CAWRGLLNTEAFF. The DNA of the CDR3 is TGTGCCTGGAGGGGACTCTTGAACACTGAAGCTTTCTTT.

This clonotype was observed at least ten times. The chain recombines TRBV7-2 with TRBJ2-1; the D gene could be TRBD1 or TRBD2 (5 bases each). V lost 6 bases, J lost 10 bases, and 22 bases lay in between. The CDR3 contains 15 residues. Germline V CDR1 and CDR2: SGHTA, FQGNSA. This CDR3 reads CASSPGTARLGEQFF. The CDR3 DNA reads TGTGCCAGCAGTCCCGGGACGGCCCGACTCGGGGAGCAGTTCTTC.

In this sample, this clonotype turned up a few times. The junction does not match germline at one end; this may be a read error. CDR3 protein: CASSEDGFMNYGYTF. CDR3 sequence (DNA): TGCGCCAGCAGCGAAGACGGTTTTATGAACTATGGCTACACCTTC. This chain joins TRBV4-1 and TRBJ1-2; D gene uncertain. The CDR3 is made up of 15 amino acids. CDR1 MGHRA and CDR2 YSYEKL come from the germline V gene.